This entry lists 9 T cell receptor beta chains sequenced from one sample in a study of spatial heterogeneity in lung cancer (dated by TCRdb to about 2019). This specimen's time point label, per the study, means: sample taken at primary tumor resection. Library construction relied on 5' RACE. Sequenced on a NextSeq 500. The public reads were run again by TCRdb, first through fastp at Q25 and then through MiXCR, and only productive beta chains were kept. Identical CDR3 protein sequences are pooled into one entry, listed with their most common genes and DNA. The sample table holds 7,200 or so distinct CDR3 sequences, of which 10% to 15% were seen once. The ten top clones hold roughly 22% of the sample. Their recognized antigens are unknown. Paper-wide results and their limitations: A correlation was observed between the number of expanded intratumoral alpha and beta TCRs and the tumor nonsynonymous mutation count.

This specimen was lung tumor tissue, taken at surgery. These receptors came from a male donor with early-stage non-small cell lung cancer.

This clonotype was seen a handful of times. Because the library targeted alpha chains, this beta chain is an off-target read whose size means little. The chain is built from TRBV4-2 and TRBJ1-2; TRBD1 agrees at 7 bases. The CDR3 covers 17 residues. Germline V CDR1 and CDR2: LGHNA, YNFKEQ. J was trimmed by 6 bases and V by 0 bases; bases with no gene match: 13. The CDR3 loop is CASSQEGRDRVGNGYTF. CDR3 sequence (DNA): TGTGCCAGCAGCCAAGAAGGCAGAGACAGGGTAGGGAATGGCTACACCTTC.

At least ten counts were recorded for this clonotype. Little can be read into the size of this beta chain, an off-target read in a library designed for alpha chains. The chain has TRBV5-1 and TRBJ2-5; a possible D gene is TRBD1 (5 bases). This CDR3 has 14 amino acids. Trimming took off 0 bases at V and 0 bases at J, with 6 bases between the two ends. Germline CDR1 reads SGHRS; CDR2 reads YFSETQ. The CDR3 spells CASSLEGNQETQYF. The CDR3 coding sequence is TGCGCCAGCAGCTTGGAGGGGAACCAAGAGACCCAGTACTTC.

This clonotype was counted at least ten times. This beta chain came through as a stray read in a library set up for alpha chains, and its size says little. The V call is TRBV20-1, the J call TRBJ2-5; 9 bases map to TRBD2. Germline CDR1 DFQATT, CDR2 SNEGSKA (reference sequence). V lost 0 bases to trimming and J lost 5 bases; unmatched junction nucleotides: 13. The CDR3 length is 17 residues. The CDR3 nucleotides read TGCAGTGCTAGAGATCTAGGGTTAGCGGGAGCTAGGGAGACCCAGTACTTC. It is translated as CSARDLGLAGARETQYF.

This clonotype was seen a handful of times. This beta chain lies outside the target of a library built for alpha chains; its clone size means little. The CDR3, as DNA: TGTGCCTGGACGGACAGCGGCAATGAAAAACTGTTTTTT. Translated, it gives CAWTDSGNEKLFF. The J gene is TRBJ1-4, the V gene TRBV30; weak D call: TRBD1 (6 bases). There are 13 residues in the CDR3. V lost 4 bases and J 5 bases, leaving 11 bases between the germline ends. Looked up from germline, CDR1 is GTSNPN and CDR2 is SVGIG (reference sequence). The full variable domain, its missing parts supplied by reference TRBV30 and TRBJ1-4, is SQTIHQWPATLVQPVGSPLSLECTVEGTSNPNLYWYRQAAGRGLQLLFYSVGIGQISSEVPQNLSASRPQDRQFILSSKKLLLSDSGFYLCAWTDSGNEKLFFGSGTQLSVL.

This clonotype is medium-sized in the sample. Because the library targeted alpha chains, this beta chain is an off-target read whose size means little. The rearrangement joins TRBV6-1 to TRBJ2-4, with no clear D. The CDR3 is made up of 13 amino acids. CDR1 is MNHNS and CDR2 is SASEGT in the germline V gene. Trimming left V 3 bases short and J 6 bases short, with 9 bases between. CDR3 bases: TGTGCCAGCAGTGATCCCCTCAGAAACATTCAGTACTTC. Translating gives CASSDPLRNIQYF.

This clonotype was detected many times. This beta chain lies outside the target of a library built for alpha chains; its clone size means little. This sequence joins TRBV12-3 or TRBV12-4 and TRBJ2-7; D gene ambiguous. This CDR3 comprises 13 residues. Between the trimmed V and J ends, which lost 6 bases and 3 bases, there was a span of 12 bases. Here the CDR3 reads CASSRANGYEQYF. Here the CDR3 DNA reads TGTGCCAGCAGCCGAGCTAACGGCTACGAGCAGTACTTC.

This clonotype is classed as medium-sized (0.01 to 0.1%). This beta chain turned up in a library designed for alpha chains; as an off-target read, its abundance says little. The CDR3 sequence is CAISGLGLQADTQYF. CDR3 coding DNA: TGTGCCATCAGTGGATTGGGACTCCAAGCAGATACGCAGTATTTT. V usage is TRBV10-3 and J usage is TRBJ2-3, with a weak D call TRBD2 (6 bases). The CDR3 sequence is 15 residues long. The germline V gene has CDR1 ENHRY and CDR2 SYGVKD. Trimming took off 4 bases at V and 4 bases at J, with 15 bases between the two ends.

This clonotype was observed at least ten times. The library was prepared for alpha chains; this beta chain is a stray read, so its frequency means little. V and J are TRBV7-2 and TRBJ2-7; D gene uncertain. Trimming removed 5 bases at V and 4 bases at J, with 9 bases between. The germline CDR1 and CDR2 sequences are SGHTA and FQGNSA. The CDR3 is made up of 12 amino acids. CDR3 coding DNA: TGTGCCAGCAGCCCGGCCGGATACGAGCAGTACTTC. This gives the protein CASSPAGYEQYF.

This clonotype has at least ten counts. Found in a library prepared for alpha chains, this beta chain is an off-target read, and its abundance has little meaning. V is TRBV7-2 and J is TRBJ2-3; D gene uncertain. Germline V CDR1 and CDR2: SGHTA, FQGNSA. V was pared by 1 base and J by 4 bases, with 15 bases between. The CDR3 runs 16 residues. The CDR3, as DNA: TGTGCCAGCAGCTTAGGCGCGCCAGGAACCGCAGATACGCAGTATTTT. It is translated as CASSLGAPGTADTQYF.